These 26 T cell receptor beta chains came from one sample sequenced in a study of sequential checkpoint blockade in melanoma. Stated treatment: randomized to nivolumab then ipilimumab (arm A) or the reverse (arm B). The method was immunoSEQ multiplex PCR; TCRdb's version includes in-frame clones alone and lacks a portion of them. The sample includes 10,000 to 15,000 clones, 61% of them seen just once. The material sequenced was CD8+ T cells sorted from blood (inferred from file names), taken from a patient given nivolumab and ipilimumab in sequence. Receptors were obtained from a human donor with melanoma.

The table lists this clone with a few counts. The V and J genes are TRBV7-2 and TRBJ2-2; D unresolved. With 1 base removed from V and 4 bases from J, the gap between germline ends came to 10 bases. This CDR3 region has 15 residues. CDR1 is SGHTA and CDR2 is FQGNSA in the germline V gene. Here the CDR3 DNA reads TGTGCCAGCAGCTTAGGCACAGCCCCCACCGGGGAGCTGTTTTTT. Protein: CASSLGTAPTGELFF.

The J gene is TRBJ1-1, the V gene TRBV14; D not resolved. There are 17 residues in the CDR3. Germline CDR1 is SGHDN and CDR2 is FVKESK. Trimming stripped 0 bases from V and 7 bases from J, with 21 bases between. CDR3 coding DNA: TGTGCCAGCAGCCAAGATCGACTTGGAGACTTCGTGTATGAAGCTTTCTTT. This gives the protein CASSQDRLGDFVYEAFF.

V and J are TRBV5-5 and TRBJ1-1, with a weak D call TRBD1 (5 bases). Germline CDR1 and CDR2: SGHKS and YYEKEE (reference sequence). Trimming shortened V by 3 bases and J by 3 bases, and 12 bases separated the two germline ends. The CDR3 contains 14 residues. CDR3 DNA: TGTGCCAGCAGCTCTGAACTCAGGGACACTGAAGCTTTCTTT. It specifies CASSSELRDTEAFF.

The chain has TRBV7-6 and TRBJ1-6; 7 nucleotides agree with TRBD1. The germline V gene has CDR1 SGHVS and CDR2 FNYEAQ. CDR3 length equals 15 residues. The V and J ends lost 5 bases and 4 bases, in that order; junction bases with no gene match: 5. CDR3 in DNA: TGTGCCAGCAGCCCGACAGGGTCATATAATTCACCCCTCCACTTT. Translated: CASSPTGSYNSPLHF.

Comment on this clone: A read error is likely here: a far larger clone is one base away. This same CDR3 is encoded by further DNA sequences in the sample. The rearrangement uses TRBV7-9 and TRBJ1-1; D may be TRBD1 (5 bases). Germline CDR1 and CDR2: SEHNR and FQNEAQ (reference sequence). The CDR3 extends over 16 amino acids. CDR3 in amino acids: CASTPPFGHSNTEAFF. CDR3 bases: TGTGCCAGCACCCCACCCTTTGGACATTCGAACACCGAAGCTTTCTTT.

Only one count was recorded for this clone. The chain combines TRBV9 with TRBJ2-7; 10 nucleotides match TRBD2. CDR1 and CDR2 from the germline V gene are SGDLS and YYNGEE. The J segment lost 0 bases and the V segment lost 0 bases, leaving 12 bases of the junction unmatched. This CDR3 is built from 19 residues. CDR3 sequence (DNA): TGTGCCAGCAGCGTAGGTTCGGGAGTCCGGACTAGCGGCTCCTACGAGCAGTACTTC. Translating gives CASSVGSGVRTSGSYEQYF.

Here the CDR3 reads CASSLGTGAGNTIYF. CDR3 sequence (DNA): TGTGCCAGCAGCTTGGGAACAGGGGCTGGAAACACCATATATTTT. The rearrangement joins TRBV5-6 to TRBJ1-3, with 7 bases fitting TRBD1. Germline CDR1 is SGHDT and CDR2 is YYEEEE. The CDR3 covers 15 residues. Losses at the gene ends were 0 bases for V and 2 bases for J; bases not matched to a gene: 2. Supplemented by reference TRBV5-6 and TRBJ1-3, the full variable domain reads DAGVTQSPTHLIKTRGQQVTLRCSPKSGHDTVSWYQQALGQGPQFIFQYYEEEERQRGNFPDRFSGHQFPNYSSELNVNALLLGDSALYLCASSLGTGAGNTIYFGEGSWLTVV.

The V call is TRBV7-2, the J call TRBJ2-7, with 9 positions matching TRBD2. CDR3 length: 18 residues. The junction had 17 bases not matched to a gene; V was cut back by 5 bases and J by 3 bases. Germline values: CDR1 SGHTA, CDR2 FQGNSA. Here the CDR3 DNA reads TGTGCCAGCAGCCCCCGTGGATGGGTAGCGGGAGTCGACTACGAGCAGTACTTC. Its protein is CASSPRGWVAGVDYEQYF.

Written as DNA, the CDR3 is TGCGCCAGCAGCTTTAAACCAGGGGCGTACACCGGGGAGCTGTTTTTT. Translated, it gives CASSFKPGAYTGELFF. The chain uses TRBV5-1 and TRBJ2-2, with D perhaps matching TRBD1 (6 bases). V was pared by 2 bases and J by 3 bases, with 14 bases between. From germline, CDR1 is SGHRS and CDR2 YFSETQ. The CDR3 extends over 16 amino acids.

This clone turned up a few times. The chain recombines TRBV18 with TRBJ2-1, with 11 bases fitting TRBD2. Germline CDR1 reads KGHSH; CDR2 reads LQKENI. The CDR3 is made up of 18 amino acids. V was clipped by 0 bases and J by 4 bases; unmatched bases: 8. For the CDR3, the DNA is TGTGCCAGCTCACCACCTACTAGCGGGAGCACACATTACAATGAGCAGTTCTTC. Its protein is CASSPPTSGSTHYNEQFF.

CDR3 nucleotides: TGCGCCAGCAGCCCGGGACTAGCGGGGGGTAGGTACGAGCAGTACTTC. This translates into CASSPGLAGGRYEQYF. This chain joins TRBV4-3 and TRBJ2-7; 15 nucleotides line up with TRBD2. J gave up 4 bases and V 4 bases, and 5 bases lay outside the gene matches. Germline V gene data show CDR1 as LGHNA and CDR2 as YSLEER. The CDR3 consists of 16 residues.

The chain joins TRBV2 to TRBJ2-7, with 7 bases identical to TRBD1. The germline gives CDR1 SNHLY, CDR2 FYNNEI. This CDR3 comprises 15 residues. Losses at the gene ends were 4 bases for V and 5 bases for J; bases not matched to a gene: 11. CDR3 sequence (DNA): TGTGCCAGCAGTGGGTCGACAGGGCTAATCGACGAGCAGTACTTC. Translated: CASSGSTGLIDEQYF.

The V call is TRBV5-1, the J call TRBJ2-6, with TRBD1 matching 7 bases. Germline trimming cut 3 bases from V and 4 bases from J; bases unmatched to any gene: 13. CDR3 length: 18 residues. The germline gives CDR1 SGHRS, CDR2 YFSETQ. The CDR3 is CASSSTGTLSVGANVLTF. CDR3 nucleotides: TGCGCCAGCAGCTCGACAGGGACCCTGAGTGTGGGGGCCAACGTCCTGACTTTC. Supplemented by reference TRBV5-1 and TRBJ2-6, the full variable domain reads KAGVTQTPRYLIKTRGQQVTLSCSPISGHRSVSWYQQTPGQGLQFLFEYFSETQRNKGNFPGRFSGRQFSNSRSEMNVSTLELGDSALYLCASSSTGTLSVGANVLTFGAGSRLTVL.

The V and J genes are TRBV18 and TRBJ2-7; D might be TRBD1 (6 bases). Germline V CDR1 and CDR2: KGHSH, LQKENI. Trimming took 3 bases from V and 3 from J, leaving 15 bases between them. There are 15 residues in the CDR3. The CDR3 DNA is TGTGCCAGCTCACCCCGGGACACCATGCTCTACGAGCAGTACTTC. It codes for CASSPRDTMLYEQYF.

The gene calls are TRBV6-5 and TRBJ2-2, with unresolved D. The germline V gene has CDR1 MNHEY and CDR2 SVGAGI. V was clipped by 6 bases and J by 8 bases, with 7 bases between them. The CDR3 is made up of 11 amino acids. This chain's CDR3 is CASSTTGELFF. The CDR3 DNA reads TGTGCCAGCAGCACGACAGGGGAGCTGTTTTTT.

By share, this clone counts as medium-sized. This sequence joins TRBV13 and TRBJ1-2; D call uncertain. The CDR3 is 13 amino acids. Germline CDR1 is PRHDT and CDR2 is FYEKMQ (reference sequence). The germline V and J ends were trimmed by 0 bases and 6 bases, with 8 bases remaining between them. In DNA, the CDR3 is TGTGCCAGCAGCTTAGGGGAGATCGATGGCTACACCTTC. Amino acid sequence: CASSLGEIDGYTF.

The rearrangement joins TRBV5-6 to TRBJ1-5, with TRBD1 matching 9 bases. There are 17 residues in the CDR3. V lost 4 bases, J lost 0 bases, and 8 bases stayed unmatched. Germline V gene sequence: CDR1 SGHDT, CDR2 YYEEEE. CDR3 amino acids: CASSTGGTGTSNQPQHF. The CDR3 DNA sequence: TGTGCCAGCAGCACCGGGGGGACAGGGACTAGCAATCAGCCCCAGCATTTT.

J is TRBJ2-7 and V is TRBV6-6, with no clear D. Germline-derived CDR1 and CDR2 are MNHNY and SVGAGI (reference sequence). Trimming took off 6 bases at V and 2 bases at J, with 8 bases between the two ends. This CDR3 comprises 12 residues. CDR3 DNA: TGTGCCAGCAGCTTCAGGCCCTACGAGCAGTACTTC. This translates into CASSFRPYEQYF.

The rearrangement links TRBV7-9 to TRBJ2-1, with TRBD2 identical over 13 bases. Germline CDR1 is SEHNR and CDR2 is FQNEAQ (reference sequence). After removal of 5 bases from V and 4 bases from J, the junction contained 8 bases not matched to a gene. This CDR3 is built from 17 residues. The CDR3 nucleotides read TGTGCCAGCAGCCCCACTAGCGGGAGGGCCCCATACAATGAGCAGTTCTTC. It yields the protein CASSPTSGRAPYNEQFF. The full variable domain, in which reference TRBV7-9 and TRBJ2-1 provide the parts outside the CDR3, is DTGVSQNPRHKITKRGQNVTFRCDPISEHNRLYWYRQTLGQGPEFLTYFQNEAQLEKSRLLSDRFSAERPKGSFSTLEIQRTEQGDSAMYLCASSPTSGRAPYNEQFFGPGTRLTVL.

In its sample, this clone was seen once. The rearrangement uses TRBV7-6 and TRBJ2-7; TRBD2 might be the D (6 bases). Germline CDR1 and CDR2: SGHVS and FNYEAQ. V lost 1 base, J lost 0 bases, and 10 bases lay in between. This CDR3 region has 15 residues. In DNA, the CDR3 is TGTGCCAGCAGCTTAGAAGGCGGGAACTCCTACGAGCAGTACTTC. Its protein product is CASSLEGGNSYEQYF.

The genes are TRBV27 and TRBJ2-5; a weak D match, TRBD1 (6 bases). Germline CDR1 MNHEY, CDR2 SMNVEV (reference sequence). Trimming took off 3 bases at V and 1 base at J, with 12 bases between the two ends. CDR3 length equals 15 residues. In nucleotides, the CDR3 is TGTGCCAGCAGTTTCTTACAGGGAAGCCAAGAGACCCAGTACTTC. As protein: CASSFLQGSQETQYF.

V usage is TRBV4-1 and J usage is TRBJ2-3; D is perhaps TRBD1 (6 bases). CDR1 and CDR2 (germline): MGHRA, YSYEKL. V was clipped by 5 bases and J by 0 bases, with 18 bases between them. CDR3 length equals 17 residues. The CDR3 sequence is CASSYAQTGISTDTQYF. CDR3 coding DNA: TGCGCCAGCAGCTACGCTCAAACAGGGATCAGCACAGATACGCAGTATTTT.

The V and J genes are TRBV4-3 and TRBJ1-1; no firm D call. Trimming cost V 0 bases and J 1 base, with 9 bases left between them. This CDR3 is built from 15 residues. Looked up from germline, CDR1 is LGHNA and CDR2 is YSLEER. The CDR3, as DNA: TGCGCCAGCAGCCAAGATACGGGGTCGAACACTGAAGCTTTCTTT. It codes for CASSQDTGSNTEAFF.

V gene TRBV9 combines with J gene TRBJ2-1; 8 bases are shared with TRBD1. Germline V gene lookup returns CDR1 SGDLS and CDR2 YYNGEE. V shed 1 base and J 8 bases; nucleotides not matched to a gene: 14. The CDR3 is 17 amino acids. The CDR3 DNA reads TGTGCCAGCAGCGTAAACCCCACGACAGGGGAAAGGGATGAGCAGTTCTTC. This translates into CASSVNPTTGERDEQFF.

V gene TRBV19 combines with J gene TRBJ2-2, with 7 nucleotides matching TRBD1. J lost 8 bases, V lost 10 bases, and 7 bases had no gene match. The CDR3 sequence is 12 residues long. Germline V lookup: CDR1 LNHDA, CDR2 SQIVND (reference sequence). The CDR3: CATAYRGGELFF. In nucleotides, the CDR3 is TGTGCCACCGCTTACAGGGGAGGGGAGCTGTTTTTT.

The J gene is TRBJ2-5, the V gene TRBV7-7; TRBD1 might be the D (5 bases). CDR3 size: 14 residues. Trimming took off 2 bases at V and 3 bases at J, with 10 bases between the two ends. Germline-derived CDR1 and CDR2 are SSHAT and FNYEAQ (reference sequence). The CDR3 reads CASSLISREETQYF. CDR3 coding DNA: TGTGCCAGCAGCTTAATTTCCAGGGAAGAGACCCAGTACTTC.